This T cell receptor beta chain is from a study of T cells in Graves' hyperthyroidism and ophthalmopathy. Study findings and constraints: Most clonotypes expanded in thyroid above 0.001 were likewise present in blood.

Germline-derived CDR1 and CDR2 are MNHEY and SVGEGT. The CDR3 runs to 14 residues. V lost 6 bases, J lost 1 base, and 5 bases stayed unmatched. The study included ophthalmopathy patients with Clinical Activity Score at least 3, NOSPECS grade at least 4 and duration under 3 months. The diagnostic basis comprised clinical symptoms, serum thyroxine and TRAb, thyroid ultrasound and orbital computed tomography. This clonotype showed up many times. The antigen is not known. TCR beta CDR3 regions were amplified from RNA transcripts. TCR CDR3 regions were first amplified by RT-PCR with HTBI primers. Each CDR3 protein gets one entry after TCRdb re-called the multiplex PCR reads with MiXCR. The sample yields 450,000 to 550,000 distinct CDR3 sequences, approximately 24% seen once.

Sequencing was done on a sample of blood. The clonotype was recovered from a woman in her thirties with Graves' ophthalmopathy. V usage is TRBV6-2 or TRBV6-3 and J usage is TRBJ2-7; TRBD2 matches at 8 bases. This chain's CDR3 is CASRSSGASYEQYF. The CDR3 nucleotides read TGTGCCAGCAGAAGTAGCGGGGCGTCCTACGAGCAGTACTTC.